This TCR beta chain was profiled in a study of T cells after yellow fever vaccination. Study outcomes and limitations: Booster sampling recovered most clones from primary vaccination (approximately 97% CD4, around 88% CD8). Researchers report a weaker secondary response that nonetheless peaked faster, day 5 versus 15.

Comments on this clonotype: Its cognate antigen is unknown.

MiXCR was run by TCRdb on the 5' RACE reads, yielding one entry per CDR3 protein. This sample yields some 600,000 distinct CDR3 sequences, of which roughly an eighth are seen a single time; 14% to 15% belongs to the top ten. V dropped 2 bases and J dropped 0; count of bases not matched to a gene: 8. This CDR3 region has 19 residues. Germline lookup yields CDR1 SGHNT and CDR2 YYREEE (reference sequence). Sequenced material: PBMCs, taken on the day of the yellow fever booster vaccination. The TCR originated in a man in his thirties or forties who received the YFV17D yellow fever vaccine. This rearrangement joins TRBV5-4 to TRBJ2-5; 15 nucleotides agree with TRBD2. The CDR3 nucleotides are TGTGCCAGCAGCTTCCCGGGACTAGCGGGAGGAGGCTACCAAGAGACCCAGTACTTC. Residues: CASSFPGLAGGGYQETQYF.